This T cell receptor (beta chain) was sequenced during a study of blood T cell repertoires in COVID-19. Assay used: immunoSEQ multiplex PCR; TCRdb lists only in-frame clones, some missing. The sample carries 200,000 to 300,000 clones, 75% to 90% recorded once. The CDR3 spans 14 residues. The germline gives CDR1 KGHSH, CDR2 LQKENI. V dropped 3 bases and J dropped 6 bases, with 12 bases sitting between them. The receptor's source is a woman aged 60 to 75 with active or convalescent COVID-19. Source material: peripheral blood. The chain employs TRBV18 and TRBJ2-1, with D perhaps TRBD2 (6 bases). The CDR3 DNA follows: TGTGCCAGCTCACCCCTGGAGGGGAGCAATGAGCAGTTCTTC. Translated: CASSPLEGSNEQFF.